These T cell receptor beta chains were read from a single sample in a study of blood T cells in healthy people across ages. MiXCR was run by TCRdb on the 5' RACE reads, yielding one entry per CDR3 protein. Of more than 1,400,000 distinct CDR3 sequences in the sample, 40% to 50% were seen once. Material for sequencing was blood. These receptors were obtained from a young woman in good health. Each CDR3 is given with its conserved first and last residue. The D gene is left open where the match is weak. Clone sizes are given selectively: once, few, many, or a class where the clone is expanded.

TRBV5-6	TRBJ1-1	NA	once	CASSLDPDQVNTEAFF	TGTGCCAGCAGCTTGGACCCCGATCAGGTGAACACTGAAGCTTTCTTT
TRBV20-1	TRBJ1-2	NA	NA	CSGSEVNYGYTF	TGCAGTGGAAGTGAGGTTAACTATGGCTACACCTTC
TRBV5-6	TRBJ2-7	TRBD2	few	CASSLNSGRLSSYEQYF	TGTGCCAGCAGCTTGAATAGCGGGAGACTGAGCTCCTACGAGCAGTACTTC
TRBV14	TRBJ2-5	TRBD1	NA	CASSQDHGTGDVTQYF	TGTGCCAGCAGCCAAGATCATGGGACAGGGGATGTGACCCAGTACTTC
TRBV12-3/TRBV12-4	TRBJ1-5	NA	NA	CASSWGKNSNQPQHF	TGTGCCAGCAGTTGGGGAAAAAATAGCAATCAGCCCCAGCATTTT
TRBV7-9	TRBJ1-5	TRBD1	once	CASSPGRQGNNQPQHF	TGTGCCAGCAGCCCGGGAAGACAGGGGAACAATCAGCCCCAGCATTTT
TRBV18	TRBJ2-1	NA	NA	CASSPRLEDEQFF	TGTGCCAGCTCACCACGTCTAGAGGATGAGCAGTTCTTC
TRBV7-2	TRBJ2-3	TRBD2	NA	CASSFGTSGISDTQYF	TGTGCCAGCAGCTTTGGGACTAGCGGGATCTCAGATACGCAGTATTTT
TRBV27	TRBJ2-7	NA	NA	CASSLTMTYEQYF	TGTGCCAGCAGTTTGACGATGACCTACGAGCAGTACTTC
TRBV6-1	TRBJ1-4	TRBD1	NA	CASSDMGQGGEKLFF	TGTGCCAGCAGTGATATGGGACAGGGAGGCGAAAAACTGTTTTTT
TRBV7-2	TRBJ2-1	TRBD2	NA	CASSPPGTSGRAHEQFF	TGTGCCAGCAGCCCACCAGGGACTAGCGGGAGGGCTCATGAGCAGTTCTTC
TRBV12-3/TRBV12-4	TRBJ1-4	NA	few	CASSPHLATNEKLFF	TGTGCCAGCAGTCCCCACCTTGCAACTAATGAAAAACTGTTTTTT
TRBV29-1	TRBJ2-7	TRBD2	few	CSVDRLAGGYEQYF	TGCAGCGTTGATCGACTAGCGGGAGGGTACGAGCAGTACTTC
TRBV4-1	TRBJ2-1	TRBD2	many	CASSLLAGGRIDNEQFF	TGCGCCAGCAGCCTCCTAGCAGGCGGGAGAATCGACAATGAGCAGTTCTTC
TRBV12-3/TRBV12-4	TRBJ2-7	TRBD2	few	CASSLRGGLNEQYF	TGTGCCAGCAGTTTACGGGGGGGCCTGAACGAGCAGTACTTC
TRBV4-1	TRBJ1-5	NA	NA	CASSHPLGDQPQHF	TGCGCCAGCAGCCACCCTCTCGGTGATCAGCCCCAGCATTTT
TRBV6-6	TRBJ1-5	NA	few	CASSTTGGSINQPQHF	TGTGCCAGCAGTACCACTGGCGGGTCGATTAATCAGCCCCAGCATTTT
TRBV24-1	TRBJ2-1	TRBD2	few	CATSDPGTSGNNEQFF	TGTGCCACCAGTGATCCAGGGACTAGCGGGAACAATGAGCAGTTCTTC
TRBV12-3/TRBV12-4	TRBJ2-1	TRBD2	few	CASSLRAGAPSGEQFF	TGTGCCAGCAGCCTGCGGGCGGGAGCCCCCTCGGGTGAGCAGTTCTTC
TRBV2	TRBJ2-5	NA	NA	CASSYPGTSQETQYF	TGTGCCAGCAGTTACCCCGGGACTTCGCAAGAGACCCAGTACTTC
TRBV10-3	TRBJ1-2	NA	few	CAISARGSYGYTF	TGTGCCATCAGTGCGAGGGGGAGCTATGGCTACACCTTC
TRBV21-1	TRBJ2-7	NA	NA	CASSKRQGGCYEQYF	TGTGCCAGCAGCAAACGACAGGGTGGTTGTTACGAGCAGTACTTC
TRBV5-5	TRBJ1-5	NA	NA	CASSFSTGQPQHF	TGTGCCAGCAGCTTTTCAACCGGGCAGCCCCAGCATTTT
TRBV27	TRBJ1-1	NA	NA	CASNPLDSTEAFF	TGTGCCAGCAACCCGCTGGACAGTACTGAAGCTTTCTTT
TRBV20-1	TRBJ2-5	TRBD2	NA	CSTRNPGTRQETQYF	TGCAGTACTAGGAATCCCGGGACTAGGCAAGAGACCCAGTACTTC
TRBV2	TRBJ1-1	NA	NA	CASRSQAGPNTEAFF	TGTGCCAGCAGGTCCCAGGCGGGCCCCAACACTGAAGCTTTCTTT
TRBV12-3/TRBV12-4	TRBJ2-3	NA	NA	CASSALDFTQYF	TGTGCCAGCAGTGCCCTGGACTTTACGCAGTATTTT
TRBV4-2	TRBJ2-3	NA	few	CASSQETQDTQYF	TGTGCCAGCAGCCAAGAAACCCAAGATACGCAGTATTTT
TRBV27	TRBJ2-3	NA	NA	CASTPLGSDTQYF	TGTGCCAGCACTCCGCTTGGGAGTGATACGCAGTATTTT
TRBV12-3/TRBV12-4	TRBJ2-1	NA	once	CASRQNRGHNEQFF	TGTGCCAGCAGACAGAATCGAGGTCACAATGAGCAGTTCTTC
TRBV3-1	TRBJ1-1	NA	NA	CASSQRDRMNTEAFF	TGTGCCAGCAGCCAAAGGGATCGGATGAACACTGAAGCTTTCTTT
TRBV7-2	TRBJ2-3	NA	NA	CASSLAPTDTDTQYF	TGTGCCAGCAGCTTAGCTCCCACCGACACAGATACGCAGTATTTT
TRBV25-1	TRBJ1-3	NA	NA	CASSEWGLSGNTIYF	TGTGCCAGCAGTGAGTGGGGTCTCTCTGGAAACACCATATATTTT
TRBV29-1	TRBJ1-2	NA	few	CSVVLGGGYTF	TGCAGCGTTGTCTTGGGGGGCGGCTACACCTTC
TRBV5-1	TRBJ2-3	NA	few	CASSPGTASSGTDTQYF	TGCGCCAGCAGCCCAGGGACTGCATCCTCGGGAACAGATACGCAGTATTTT
TRBV13	TRBJ2-7	NA	few	CASSPPGTSSYEQYF	TGTGCCAGCAGCCCCCCCGGGACTTCCTCCTACGAGCAGTACTTC
TRBV24-1	TRBJ2-3	TRBD2	few	CATSESLAGGTDTQYF	TGTGCCACCAGTGAGAGCCTAGCGGGGGGCACAGATACGCAGTATTTT
TRBV9	TRBJ2-3	TRBD2	NA	CASSATQAGGHTDTQYF	TGTGCCAGCAGCGCAACGCAAGCGGGAGGTCACACAGATACGCAGTATTTT
TRBV3-1	TRBJ2-7	NA	few	CASSQDMAAGVYEQYF	TGTGCCAGCAGCCAAGATATGGCGGCAGGGGTCTACGAGCAGTACTTC
TRBV3-1	TRBJ2-5	NA	NA	CASSQLGASGSPETQYF	TGTGCCAGCAGCCAGTTGGGGGCTAGTGGTTCTCCCGAGACCCAGTACTTC
TRBV4-1	TRBJ2-7	NA	NA	CASSDHLRGEYEQYF	TGCGCCAGCAGCGATCACCTTAGGGGGGAATACGAGCAGTACTTC
TRBV29-1	TRBJ2-7	TRBD1	NA	CSVEDRDRGHYEQYF	TGCAGCGTTGAAGACAGGGACAGGGGTCATTACGAGCAGTACTTC
TRBV4-1	TRBJ2-5	NA	few	CASSQVGGPQETQYF	TGCGCCAGCAGCCAAGTAGGTGGGCCTCAAGAGACCCAGTACTTC
TRBV15	TRBJ1-5	NA	NA	CATSSSQGRPQPQHF	TGTGCCACCAGCAGCTCACAGGGTAGACCTCAGCCCCAGCATTTT
TRBV3-1	TRBJ2-1	TRBD2	NA	CASSHSSGGAGEQFF	TGTGCCAGCAGCCATTCTAGCGGGGGGGCTGGTGAGCAGTTCTTC
TRBV5-1	TRBJ1-2	NA	NA	CASSLLGAGNYGYTF	TGCGCCAGCAGCTTGTTGGGTGCTGGAAACTATGGCTACACCTTC
TRBV5-1	TRBJ1-2	TRBD1	NA	CARFQQGNYGYTF	TGCGCCAGATTTCAACAGGGGAACTATGGCTACACCTTC
TRBV4-1	TRBJ2-3	NA	NA	CASSHEDGSTDTQYF	TGCGCCAGCAGCCACGAGGACGGTAGCACAGATACGCAGTATTTT
TRBV20-1	TRBJ1-5	TRBD1	NA	CSARDRQAQPQHF	TGCAGTGCTAGGGACAGGCAAGCACAGCCCCAGCATTTT
TRBV9	TRBJ1-4	NA	NA	CASSVKARGDEELFF	TGTGCCAGCAGCGTGAAGGCCCGGGGGGATGAAGAACTGTTTTTT
TRBV20-1	TRBJ1-1	NA	NA	CSAASTDTEAFF	TGCAGTGCTGCCTCAACGGACACTGAAGCTTTCTTT
TRBV10-3	TRBJ2-7	TRBD2	NA	CAISESRPGRPPYEQYF	TGTGCCATCAGTGAGTCTCGGCCCGGGAGGCCTCCCTACGAGCAGTACTTC
TRBV3-1	TRBJ1-3	TRBD1	NA	CASSQAGGAGNTIYF	TGTGCCAGCAGCCAAGCAGGGGGGGCTGGAAACACCATATATTTT
TRBV27	TRBJ1-2	NA	NA	CASSLSFRNYGYTF	TGTGCCAGCAGTTTATCGTTCAGGAACTATGGCTACACCTTC
TRBV7-2	TRBJ1-1	TRBD1	NA	CASAYRGSTEAFF	TGTGCCAGCGCATACAGGGGAAGCACTGAAGCTTTCTTT
TRBV7-6	TRBJ1-1	NA	NA	CASSLSHPRSEAFF	TGTGCCAGCAGCTTATCGCACCCGAGATCTGAAGCTTTCTTT
TRBV10-3	TRBJ2-7	TRBD1	NA	CAISDQQGVYEQYF	TGTGCCATCAGTGACCAACAGGGGGTCTACGAGCAGTACTTC
TRBV19	TRBJ2-1	TRBD2	NA	CASSLRLAGVAEQFF	TGTGCCAGTAGTCTCCGGTTAGCGGGGGTGGCTGAGCAGTTCTTC
TRBV6-1	TRBJ2-6	NA	few	CASSEVEPMSSGANVLTF	TGTGCCAGCAGTGAAGTTGAACCGATGAGCTCTGGGGCCAACGTCCTGACTTTC
TRBV28	TRBJ2-7	TRBD2	NA	CASSHGGGVEYF	TGTGCCAGCAGTCACGGCGGGGGGGTCGAGTACTTC